This TCR beta chain is from a study of shared clonotypes between healthy human individuals. Points from the study as a whole: Richness estimates generally favored naive over memory subsets.

Genomic DNA belonging to each subset was distributed in equal measure over several immunoSEQ plates. Sequencing was performed with immunoSEQ multiplex PCR; in TCRdb, only in-frame clones are kept and a portion is missing. The sample contains roughly 590,000 clones, around 95% of which appear only once. Notes on this clone: Its antigen remains unknown.

Naive CD8 populations comprised CD45RO-negative cells positively selected for CCR7, excluding terminally differentiated effector memory CD45RA+ cells. Sequenced sample: naive CD8+ T cells sorted from blood. This TCR was recovered from a woman in her 30s in good health.

CDR3 protein: CASSQGFRNHEQYF. As DNA, the CDR3 is TGCGCCAGCAGCCAAGGGTTCAGGAACCACGAGCAGTACTTC. V and J are TRBV4-1 and TRBJ2-7, with D uncertain. V was cut by 1 base and J by 5 bases, with 12 bases left in between. The germline gives CDR1 MGHRA, CDR2 YSYEKL. This CDR3 region has 14 residues.